This is a list of T cell receptor beta chains from one sample in a study of cytotoxic CD8 clonotypes in ibrutinib-treated CLL. Method: immunoSEQ multiplex PCR; TCRdb's copy keeps in-frame clones and lacks some. Found here are some 300,000 clones, about 77% of them singletons; the top ten hold roughly 7%. Sequencing used PBMCs, obtained before ibrutinib treatment. The receptor set was obtained from a human donor with chronic lymphocytic leukemia. Both conserved end residues are part of each CDR3. A D gene is named only where the DNA matches it firmly. Expanded clones are given a class, and other clones once, few, many or no size at all.

V gene	D gene	clone size	J gene	CDR3 DNA	CDR3 protein
TRBV6-5	-	-	TRBJ2-2	TGTGCCAGCACCCCGGGCAGATCCAACACCGGGGAGCTGTTTTTT	CASTPGRSNTGELFF
TRBV9	-	-	TRBJ2-3	TGTGCCAGCAGCGTAACCAGCTCGGGAGACCTAGCAGATACGCAGTATTTT	CASSVTSSGDLADTQYF
TRBV25-1	-	-	TRBJ1-1	TGTGCCAGCACCGAGGGACGGGGCACTGAAGCTTTCTTT	CASTEGRGTEAFF
TRBV5-6	-	once	TRBJ1-5	TGTGCCAGCAGCTTGTCGGCGGGCTGGGAATATAGCAATCAGCCCCAGCATTTT	CASSLSAGWEYSNQPQHF
TRBV10-3	-	-	TRBJ1-1	TGTGCCATCAGTGAGTCGACGGCAAACACTGAAGCTTTCTTT	CAISESTANTEAFF
TRBV4-1	-	-	TRBJ2-5	TGCGCCAGCCGGCAGGGATCTGAGACCCAGTACTTC	CASRQGSETQYF
TRBV4-3	-	-	TRBJ1-4	TGCGCCAGCAGCCAAGAATCGGGGGCGCCGGATGAAAAACTGTTTTTT	CASSQESGAPDEKLFF
TRBV29-1	-	-	TRBJ2-5	TGCAGCGTTGAACTGCTCAGCGGCCAAGAGACCCAGTACTTC	CSVELLSGQETQYF
TRBV11-1	-	-	TRBJ2-4	TGTGCCAGCAGTTTGCAGGGGACCAAAAACATTCAGTACTTC	CASSLQGTKNIQYF
TRBV25-1	TRBD2	-	TRBJ2-1	TGTGCCAGCAGTGGTCTAGCGGGAGTAGACTCCTACAATGAGCAGTTCTTC	CASSGLAGVDSYNEQFF
TRBV5-1	-	-	TRBJ1-1	TGCGCCAGCAGCTTGGTTGTGGGGAACACTGAAGCTTTCTTT	CASSLVVGNTEAFF